This T cell receptor beta chain came from a study of technical replicates of blood from a few donors. The CDR3 sequence is 17 residues long. Libraries were prepared by immunoSEQ multiplex PCR; TCRdb keeps only in-frame clonotypes and omits some of them. This sample has about 99,000 clones; roughly 96% occur once, and the top ten carry over 0.2%. The chain employs TRBV21-1 and TRBJ2-4; the table's D call, TRBD2, has no DNA check behind it. TRBV21-1 constitutes a pseudogene. The sequence was obtained from a human donor in good health. Sequenced: T cells isolated from PBMCs. CDR3 in amino acids: CASNPPHGGYDKNIQYF. DNA for the CDR3: TGTGCCAGCAACCCCCCCCACGGGGGGTACGACAAAAACATTCAGTACTTC.